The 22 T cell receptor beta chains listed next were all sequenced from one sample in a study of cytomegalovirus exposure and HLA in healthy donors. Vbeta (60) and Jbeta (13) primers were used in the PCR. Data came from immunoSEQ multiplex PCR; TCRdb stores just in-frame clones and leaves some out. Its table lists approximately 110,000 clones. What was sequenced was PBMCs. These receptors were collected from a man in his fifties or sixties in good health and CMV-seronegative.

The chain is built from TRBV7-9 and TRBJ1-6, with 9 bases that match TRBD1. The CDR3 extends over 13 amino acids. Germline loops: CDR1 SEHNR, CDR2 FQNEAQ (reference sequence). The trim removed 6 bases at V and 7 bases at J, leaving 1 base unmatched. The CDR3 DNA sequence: TGTGCCAGCAGTGGACAGGGGAATTCACCCCTCCACTTT. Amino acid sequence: CASSGQGNSPLHF.

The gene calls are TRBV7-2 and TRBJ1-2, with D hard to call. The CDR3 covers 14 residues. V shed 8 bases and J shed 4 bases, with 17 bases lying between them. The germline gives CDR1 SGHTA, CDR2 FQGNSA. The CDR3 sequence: CASAEGLRIYGYTF. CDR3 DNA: TGTGCCAGCGCCGAGGGTCTGAGAATCTATGGCTACACCTTC.

CDR3 in amino acids: CSVEGGDRPTEAFF. The CDR3 DNA reads as TGCAGCGTTGAAGGTGGGGACAGACCGACTGAAGCTTTCTTT. The gene calls are TRBV29-1 and TRBJ1-1, with 7 positions matching TRBD1. This CDR3 is 14 amino acids long. J was trimmed by 5 bases and V by 1 base; bases with no gene match: 7. The germline V gene encodes CDR1 SQVTM and CDR2 ANQGSEA.

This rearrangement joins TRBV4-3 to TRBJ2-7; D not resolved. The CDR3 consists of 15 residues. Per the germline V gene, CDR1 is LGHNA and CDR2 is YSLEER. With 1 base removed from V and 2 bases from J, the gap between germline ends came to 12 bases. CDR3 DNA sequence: TGCGCCAGCAGCCAAGTTTCAGGAACCACCTACGAGCAGTACTTC. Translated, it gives CASSQVSGTTYEQYF.

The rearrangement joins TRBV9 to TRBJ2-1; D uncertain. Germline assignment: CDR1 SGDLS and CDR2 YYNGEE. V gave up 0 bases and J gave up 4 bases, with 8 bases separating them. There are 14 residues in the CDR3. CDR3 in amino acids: CASSVGAEYNEQFF. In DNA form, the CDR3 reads TGTGCCAGCAGCGTAGGGGCAGAGTACAATGAGCAGTTCTTC.

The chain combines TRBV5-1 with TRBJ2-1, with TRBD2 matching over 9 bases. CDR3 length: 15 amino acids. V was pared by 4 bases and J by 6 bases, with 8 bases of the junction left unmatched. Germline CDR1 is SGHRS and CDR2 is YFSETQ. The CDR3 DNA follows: TGCGCCAGCAGCCGAACCGGGACTAGCAGCAATGAGCAGTTCTTC. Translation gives CASSRTGTSSNEQFF.

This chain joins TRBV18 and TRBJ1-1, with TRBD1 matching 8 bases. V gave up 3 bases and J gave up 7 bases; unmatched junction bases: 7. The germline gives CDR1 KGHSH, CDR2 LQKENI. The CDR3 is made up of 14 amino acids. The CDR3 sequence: CASSPLTGGIEAFF. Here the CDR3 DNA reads TGTGCCAGCTCACCTCTAACAGGGGGTATTGAAGCTTTCTTT.

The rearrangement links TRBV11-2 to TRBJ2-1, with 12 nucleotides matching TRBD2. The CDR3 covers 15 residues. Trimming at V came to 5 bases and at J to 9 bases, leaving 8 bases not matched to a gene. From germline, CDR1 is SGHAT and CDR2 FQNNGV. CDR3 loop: CASSATSGSLGEQFF. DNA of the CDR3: TGTGCCAGCAGCGCGACTAGCGGGAGCTTGGGTGAGCAGTTCTTC.

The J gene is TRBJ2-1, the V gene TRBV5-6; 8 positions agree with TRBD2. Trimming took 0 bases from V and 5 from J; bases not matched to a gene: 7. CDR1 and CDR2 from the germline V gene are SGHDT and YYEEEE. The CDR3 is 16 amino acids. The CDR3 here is CASSLVPAGANNEQFF. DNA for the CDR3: TGTGCCAGCAGCTTGGTTCCAGCGGGAGCCAACAATGAGCAGTTCTTC.

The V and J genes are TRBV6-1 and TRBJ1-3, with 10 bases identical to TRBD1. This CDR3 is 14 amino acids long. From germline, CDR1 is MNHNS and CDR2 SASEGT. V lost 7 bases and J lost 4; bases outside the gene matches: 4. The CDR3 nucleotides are TGTGCCAGCAACTTGGGACAGGGGGGAAACACCATATATTTT. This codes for CASNLGQGGNTIYF.

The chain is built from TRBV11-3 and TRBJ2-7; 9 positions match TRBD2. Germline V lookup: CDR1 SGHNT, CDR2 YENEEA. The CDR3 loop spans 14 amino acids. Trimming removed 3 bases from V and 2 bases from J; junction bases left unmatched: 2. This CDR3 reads CASSFAGGAYEQYF. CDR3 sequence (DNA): TGTGCCAGCAGCTTTGCGGGGGGGGCCTACGAGCAGTACTTC.

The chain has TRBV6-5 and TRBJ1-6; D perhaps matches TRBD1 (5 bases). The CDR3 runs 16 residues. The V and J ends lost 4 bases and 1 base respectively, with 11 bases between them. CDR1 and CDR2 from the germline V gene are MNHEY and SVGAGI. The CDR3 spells CASSSPGHSYNSPLHF. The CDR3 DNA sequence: TGTGCCAGCAGTTCCCCTGGACATTCCTATAATTCACCCCTCCACTTT.

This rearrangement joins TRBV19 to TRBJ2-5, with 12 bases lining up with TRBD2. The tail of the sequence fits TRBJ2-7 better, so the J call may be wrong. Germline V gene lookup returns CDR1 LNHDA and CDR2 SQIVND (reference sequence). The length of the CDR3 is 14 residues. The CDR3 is CASSIGLAGVEQYF. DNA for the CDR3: TGTGCCAGTAGTATAGGACTAGCGGGAGTCGAGCAGTACTTC.

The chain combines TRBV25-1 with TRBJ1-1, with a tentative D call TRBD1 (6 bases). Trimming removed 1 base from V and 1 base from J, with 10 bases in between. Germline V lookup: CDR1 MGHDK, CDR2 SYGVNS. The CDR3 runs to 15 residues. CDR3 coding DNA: TGTGCCAGCAGTGAATTCAGGGGCTCGAACACTGAAGCTTTCTTT. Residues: CASSEFRGSNTEAFF.

The CDR3 region has the DNA TGTGCCAGTAGTATCGGAAATAGCGGGAACTACGAGCAGTACTTC. The encoded protein is CASSIGNSGNYEQYF. V and J are TRBV19 and TRBJ2-7; TRBD2 aligns across 8 bases. Germline values: CDR1 LNHDA, CDR2 SQIVND (reference sequence). Losses at the gene ends were 3 bases for V and 3 bases for J; bases not matched to a gene: 7. This CDR3 has 15 amino acids.

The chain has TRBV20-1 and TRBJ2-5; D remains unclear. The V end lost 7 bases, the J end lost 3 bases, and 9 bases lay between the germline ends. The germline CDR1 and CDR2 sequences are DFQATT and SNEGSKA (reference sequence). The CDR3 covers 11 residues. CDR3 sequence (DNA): TGCAGTGGCCAGTCAGAAGAGACCCAGTACTTC. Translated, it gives CSGQSEETQYF.

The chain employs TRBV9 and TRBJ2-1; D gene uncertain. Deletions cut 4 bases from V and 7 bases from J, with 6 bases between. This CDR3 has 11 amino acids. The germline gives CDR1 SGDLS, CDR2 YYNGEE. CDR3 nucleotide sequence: TGTGCCAGCAGCAACGCGAATGAGCAGTTCTTC. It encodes CASSNANEQFF.

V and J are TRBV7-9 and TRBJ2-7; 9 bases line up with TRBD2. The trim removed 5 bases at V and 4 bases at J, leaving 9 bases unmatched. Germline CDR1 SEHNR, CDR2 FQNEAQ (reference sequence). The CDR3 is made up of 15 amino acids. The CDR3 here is CASSPPASGKYEQYF. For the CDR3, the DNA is TGTGCCAGCAGCCCTCCGGCTAGCGGGAAGTACGAGCAGTACTTC.

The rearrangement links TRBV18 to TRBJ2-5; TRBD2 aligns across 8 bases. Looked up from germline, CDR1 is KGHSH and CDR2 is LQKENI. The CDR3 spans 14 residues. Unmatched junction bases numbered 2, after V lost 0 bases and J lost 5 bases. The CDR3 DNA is TGTGCCAGCTCACCACCAAGCGGGAGTGAGACCCAGTACTTC. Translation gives CASSPPSGSETQYF.

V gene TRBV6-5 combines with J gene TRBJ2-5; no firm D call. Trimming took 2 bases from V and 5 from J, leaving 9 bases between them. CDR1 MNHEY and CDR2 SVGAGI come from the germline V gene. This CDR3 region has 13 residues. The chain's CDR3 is CASSYGAPETQYF. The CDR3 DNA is TGTGCCAGCAGTTACGGAGCCCCGGAGACCCAGTACTTC.

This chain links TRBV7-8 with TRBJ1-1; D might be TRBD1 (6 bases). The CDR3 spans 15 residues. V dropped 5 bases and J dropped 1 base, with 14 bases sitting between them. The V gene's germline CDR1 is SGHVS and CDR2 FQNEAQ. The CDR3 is CASSPSLGQNTEAFF. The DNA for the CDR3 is TGTGCCAGCAGCCCCAGTCTGGGACAGAACACTGAAGCTTTCTTT.

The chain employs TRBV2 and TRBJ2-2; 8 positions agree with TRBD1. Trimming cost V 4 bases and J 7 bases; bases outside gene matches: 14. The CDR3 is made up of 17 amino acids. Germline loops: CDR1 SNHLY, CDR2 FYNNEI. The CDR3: CASSGLDRVFSVGELFF. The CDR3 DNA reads TGTGCCAGCAGTGGATTGGACAGGGTATTTTCTGTCGGGGAGCTGTTTTTT.